The 14 T cell receptor beta chains listed next were all sequenced from one sample in a study of cytomegalovirus exposure and HLA in healthy donors. Primers: 60 Vbeta forward and 13 Jbeta reverse. Method: immunoSEQ multiplex PCR; TCRdb's copy keeps in-frame clones and lacks some. The profile covers roughly 120,000 clones, with about three quarters appearing a single time and about 1.8% taken by the ten largest. Sequenced input: PBMCs. These receptors all come from a man aged 45-65 years in good health and CMV-seronegative.

The chain couples TRBV28 to TRBJ2-7, with TRBD2 as a possible D gene (6 bases). The V and J ends lost 3 bases and 3 bases respectively, with 15 bases between them. The CDR3 has 15 residues. Per the germline V gene, CDR1 is MDHEN and CDR2 is SYDVKM. Here the CDR3 DNA reads TGTGCCAGCAGTTTCGGGGGTGAGGGGCTCTACGAGCAGTACGTC. Translated, it gives CASSFGGEGLYEQYV.

The table lists this clone with a count of one. The chain recombines TRBV20-1 with TRBJ2-1; D is possibly TRBD2 (6 bases). This CDR3 has 11 residues. V lost 0 bases to trimming and J lost 12 bases, with 9 bases between them. Germline V lookup: CDR1 DFQATT, CDR2 SNEGSKA (reference sequence). This CDR3 reads CSARDNGGQFF. CDR3 sequence (DNA): TGCAGTGCTAGAGATAACGGGGGGCAGTTCTTC.

This clone appeared once. V gene TRBV7-9 combines with J gene TRBJ2-7; 9 positions agree with TRBD1. Germline CDR1 SEHNR, CDR2 FQNEAQ (reference sequence). The CDR3 spans 14 residues. V dropped 5 bases and J dropped 3; count of bases not matched to a gene: 5. CDR3 bases: TGTGCCAGCAGCCCAACGACAGGGGGCTACGAGCAGTACGTC. Translation: CASSPTTGGYEQYV.

The CDR3 region has the DNA TGCGCCAGCAGTGCGGGAGGGTTCGCTGAAGCTTTCTTT. It translates to CASSAGGFAEAFF. The V gene is TRBV10-1, the J gene TRBJ1-1; D is uncertain. Per germline, CDR1 WNHNN and CDR2 SYGVQD (reference sequence). Trimming removed 4 bases at V and 6 bases at J, with 12 bases between. CDR3 size: 13 residues.

In its sample, this clone was seen a few times. The chain couples TRBV30 to TRBJ2-7, with 8 bases matching TRBD2. The CDR3 runs to 12 residues. From germline, CDR1 is GTSNPN and CDR2 SVGIG (reference sequence). Trimming cost V 6 bases and J 12 bases; bases outside gene matches: 13. CDR3 nucleotides: TGTGCCTGCCACCGGGGGGGGTCCTCACTGTACTTC. Its translation is CACHRGGSSLYF.

The V call is TRBV18, the J call TRBJ2-3; 9 bases match TRBD2. Germline loops: CDR1 KGHSH, CDR2 LQKENI. CDR3 size: 16 residues. V gave up 4 bases and J gave up 1 base; unmatched junction bases: 6. Here the CDR3 DNA reads TGTGCCAGCTCACGTGGGGCTAGCGGGGGCACAGATACGCAGTATTTT. The encoded protein is CASSRGASGGTDTQYF. Combining the CDR3 with reference TRBV18 and TRBJ2-3 gives the whole variable domain NAGVMQNPRHLVRRRGQEARLRCSPMKGHSHVYWYRQLPEEGLKFMVYLQKENIIDESGMPKERFSAEFPKEGPSILRIQQVVRGDSAAYFCASSRGASGGTDTQYFGPGTRLTVL.

This clone was counted a single time. V gene TRBV28 combines with J gene TRBJ2-1, with 11 bases that match TRBD2. The CDR3 loop spans 15 amino acids. The junction had 6 bases not matched to a gene; V was cut back by 3 bases and J by 8 bases. CDR1 is MDHEN and CDR2 is SYDVKM in the germline V gene. Here the CDR3 reads CASSLARLAGHEQFF. CDR3 DNA: TGTGCCAGCAGTTTGGCACGACTAGCGGGGCATGAGCAGTTCTTC. The variable domain in full, completed from reference TRBV28 and TRBJ2-1, reads DVKVTQSSRYLVKRTGEKVFLECVQDMDHENMFWYRQDPGLGLRLIYFSYDVKMKEKGDIPEGYSVSREKKERFSLILESASTNQTSMYLCASSLARLAGHEQFFGPGTRLTVL.

Comment on this clone: A read error may explain this, as a much larger clone is one base away. The chain is built from TRBV10-3 and TRBJ1-1; D may be TRBD1 (5 bases). The germline V and J ends were trimmed by 5 bases and 3 bases, with 13 bases remaining between them. The CDR3 sequence is 14 residues long. In germline, CDR1 is ENHRY, CDR2 SYGVKD. The CDR3 here is CAISTDSGDTEAFF. CDR3 DNA sequence: TGTGCCATCAGTACCGACAGTGGCGACACTGAAGCTTTCTTT.

The chain carries TRBV4-2 and TRBJ1-1, with no clear D. The CDR3 has 15 amino acids. CDR1 and CDR2 (germline): LGHNA, YNFKEQ. V was trimmed by 0 bases and J by 4 bases, leaving 12 bases between them. CDR3 DNA sequence: TGTGCCAGCAGCCAAGATGTGCAGGTATTCACTGAAGCTTTCTTT. It specifies CASSQDVQVFTEAFF.

The chain is built from TRBV2 and TRBJ2-7, with 12 nucleotides matching TRBD2. The ends lost 10 bases at V and 2 bases at J; junction bases unmatched: 6. Germline lookup yields CDR1 SNHLY and CDR2 FYNNEI. The length of the CDR3 is 14 residues. CDR3 loop: CAIPGLAGAYEQYV. The CDR3 bases are TGTGCCATCCCGGGACTAGCGGGCGCCTACGAGCAGTACGTC.

This chain joins TRBV29-1 and TRBJ2-7, with TRBD1 matching over 12 bases. The germline gives CDR1 SQVTM, CDR2 ANQGSEA. V was clipped by 6 bases and J by 6 bases; unmatched bases: 9. The CDR3 is 14 amino acids. CDR3: CSVSLGDRGREQYV. CDR3 coding DNA: TGCAGCGTCTCCCTAGGGGACAGGGGGCGCGAGCAGTACGTC.

The chain combines TRBV4-2 with TRBJ1-4; tentatively, D is TRBD1 (6 bases). The CDR3 length is 16 residues. Germline loops: CDR1 LGHNA, CDR2 YNFKEQ. The germline V and J ends were trimmed by 1 base and 7 bases, with 16 bases remaining between them. CDR3 nucleotide sequence: TGTGCCAGCAGCCAAGGCCCCCAGGGGCTGATTGAAAAACTGTTTTTT. It encodes CASSQGPQGLIEKLFF.

About this clone: A read error may produce the germline difference seen at one junction end. The chain couples TRBV7-9 to TRBJ2-2; 7 bases fit TRBD1. The CDR3 runs 16 residues. CDR1 SEHNR and CDR2 FQNEAQ come from the germline V gene (reference sequence). The chain's CDR3 is CSSSPTGQRNTGELFF. CDR3 nucleotide sequence: TGTTCCAGCAGCCCAACGGGACAGAGGAACACCGGGGAGCTGTTTTTT.

The chain recombines TRBV19 with TRBJ2-3; D is perhaps TRBD1 (5 bases). Germline CDR1 is LNHDA and CDR2 is SQIVND (reference sequence). Trimming removed 4 bases from V and 1 base from J, with 15 bases in between. This CDR3 is 16 amino acids long. The chain's CDR3 is CASSTDRSRRTDTQYF. The DNA for the CDR3 is TGTGCCAGTAGTACCGACAGATCGCGACGCACAGATACGCAGTATTTT.